What follows are 24 T cell receptor beta chains derived from one specimen sequenced in a study of shared clonotypes between healthy human individuals. The table came from immunoSEQ multiplex PCR; TCRdb's copy has only in-frame clones and leaves some out. The sample lists under 650,000 clones, almost 97% occurring once. Material for sequencing was naive CD4+ T cells sorted from blood. The subset was: CD45RA+ positively selected. The receptors here all came from a woman aged 25 to 39 in good health.

The chain combines TRBV6-1 with TRBJ2-7, with 7 nucleotides matching TRBD1. V was clipped by 6 bases and J by 1 base; unmatched bases: 9. Germline CDR1 and CDR2: MNHNS and SASEGT. The CDR3 contains 15 residues. CDR3 in amino acids: CASRANRGVSYEQYF. CDR3 DNA sequence: TGTGCCAGCAGAGCTAACAGGGGCGTATCCTACGAGCAGTACTTC.

The gene calls are TRBV7-5 and TRBJ2-7. TRBV7-5 is labeled a pseudogene. There are 11 residues in the CDR3. Here the CDR3 reads CASSLGPEQYF. Here the CDR3 DNA reads TGTGCCAGCAGCTTAGGACCCGAGCAGTACTTC.

The chain joins TRBV6-1 to TRBJ2-7; D possibly corresponds to TRBD1 (6 bases). The CDR3 has 15 residues. The ends were cut back, 11 bases at V and 3 bases at J, with 23 bases in the middle. Germline V gives CDR1 MNHNS, CDR2 SASEGT. The CDR3 here is CAAKGDQTVNYEQYF. CDR3 DNA: TGTGCCGCGAAGGGGGATCAGACAGTAAACTACGAGCAGTACTTC.

As concerns this clone: This specimen includes other DNA sequences encoding the same CDR3. DNA of the CDR3: TGTGCCAGCAGCGTAGCGGGCAGTACCTACGAGCAGTACTTC. Protein product: CASSVAGSTYEQYF. V and J are TRBV9 and TRBJ2-7; no clear D gene. The CDR3 is 14 residues long. V dropped 0 bases and J dropped 2 bases, with 9 bases sitting between them. Per the germline V gene, CDR1 is SGDLS and CDR2 is YYNGEE.

V gene TRBV7-2 combines with J gene TRBJ1-5, with a tentative D call TRBD1 (6 bases). The CDR3 spans 15 residues. Per germline, CDR1 SGHTA and CDR2 FQGNSA. Trimming shortened V by 7 bases and J by 4 bases, and 17 bases separated the two germline ends. The CDR3 DNA reads as TGTGCCAGCACCCCGGCCAGGGGTTGGAATCAGCCCCAGCATTTT. Amino acids: CASTPARGWNQPQHF. The full variable domain, completed using reference TRBV7-2 and TRBJ1-5, is GAGVSQSPSNKVTEKGKDVELRCDPISGHTALYWYRQSLGQGLEFLIYFQGNSAPDKSGLPSDRFSAERTGGSVSTLTIQRTQQEDSAVYLCASTPARGWNQPQHFGDGTRLSIL.

The CDR3 spells CASSPTAPIQYF. CDR3 sequence (DNA): TGTGCCAGCAGCCCAACGGCACCCATTCAGTACTTC. This rearrangement joins TRBV6-6 to TRBJ2-4; D gene ambiguous. V was trimmed by 6 bases and J by 9 bases, leaving 12 bases between them. CDR3 length: 12 amino acids. CDR1 and CDR2 (germline): MNHNY, SVGAGI (reference sequence).

This rearrangement joins TRBV28 to TRBJ2-5; 9 bases match TRBD1. The J call is doubtful: the DNA matches TRBJ2-7 better. Looked up from germline, CDR1 is MDHEN and CDR2 is SYDVKM. The CDR3 has 14 amino acids. The chain's CDR3 is CASRTGTGYYEQYF. Written as DNA, the CDR3 is TGTGCCAGCAGGACCGGGACAGGGTACTACGAGCAGTACTTC.

The chain combines TRBV2 with TRBJ2-3; D uncertain. The germline CDR1 and CDR2 sequences are SNHLY and FYNNEI. V shed 3 bases and J shed 5 bases, with 9 bases lying between them. This CDR3 spans 13 amino acids. CDR3 sequence reads: CASSDWAQDTQYF. The CDR3 DNA follows: TGTGCCAGCAGTGATTGGGCGCAAGATACGCAGTATTTT.

For the CDR3, the DNA is TGTGCCAGCAGTGAACGGGACAGGAACACTGAAGCTTTCTTT. It translates to CASSERDRNTEAFF. The V call is TRBV2, the J call TRBJ1-1; 7 nucleotides align to TRBD1. The J segment lost 1 base and the V segment lost 2 bases, leaving 1 base of the junction unmatched. Germline-derived CDR1 and CDR2 are SNHLY and FYNNEI. The CDR3 loop spans 14 amino acids.

This rearrangement joins TRBV18 to TRBJ2-3, with 9 bases matching TRBD1. V was pared by 4 bases and J by 3 bases, with 20 bases of the junction left unmatched. Germline values: CDR1 KGHSH, CDR2 LQKENI. This CDR3 comprises 20 residues. This CDR3 reads CASSRIPPGQGNAGTDTQYF. The CDR3 region has the DNA TGTGCCAGCTCACGAATCCCCCCGGGACAGGGAAACGCCGGTACAGATACGCAGTATTTT. Full variable domain (remainder filled in from reference TRBV18 and TRBJ2-3): NAGVMQNPRHLVRRRGQEARLRCSPMKGHSHVYWYRQLPEEGLKFMVYLQKENIIDESGMPKERFSAEFPKEGPSILRIQQVVRGDSAAYFCASSRIPPGQGNAGTDTQYFGPGTRLTVL.

This chain connects TRBV28 to TRBJ2-3; 10 positions agree with TRBD1. Germline V gene data show CDR1 as MDHEN and CDR2 as SYDVKM. Trimming took 7 bases from V and 3 from J; bases not matched to a gene: 7. CDR3 length: 15 amino acids. The CDR3 region is CASTRTGGVTDTQYF. CDR3 nucleotide sequence: TGTGCCAGCACCCGGACAGGGGGAGTGACAGATACGCAGTATTTT.

The rearrangement links TRBV6-1 to TRBJ2-4; TRBD1 or TRBD2 may be the D gene (6 bases each). The V end lost 6 bases, the J end lost 6 bases, and 15 bases lay between the germline ends. The V gene's germline CDR1 is MNHNS and CDR2 SASEGT. This CDR3 region has 14 residues. This chain's CDR3 is CASRQGGTLNIQYF. CDR3 bases: TGTGCCAGCAGACAAGGGGGGACACTAAACATTCAGTACTTC.

This chain links TRBV5-1 with TRBJ2-7, with 8 positions matching TRBD1. Germline lookup yields CDR1 SGHRS and CDR2 YFSETQ. Trimming took 4 bases from V and 2 from J; bases not matched to a gene: 5. The CDR3 spans 14 residues. The CDR3 loop reads CASSQDRVAYEQYF. CDR3 DNA: TGCGCCAGCAGCCAGGACAGGGTTGCCTACGAGCAGTACTTC.

The chain couples TRBV18 to TRBJ1-3; 7 bases match TRBD1. CDR3 length equals 16 residues. The germline V gene has CDR1 KGHSH and CDR2 LQKENI. V shed 3 bases and J 0 bases; nucleotides not matched to a gene: 5. Here the CDR3 reads CASSPLGQTSGNTIYF. CDR3 sequence (DNA): TGTGCCAGCTCACCCCTGGGACAGACCTCTGGAAACACCATATATTTT.

The chain's CDR3 is CASSFLSGIREQYF. The CDR3 DNA reads as TGTGCCAGCAGTTTTCTCAGCGGGATACGCGAGCAGTACTTC. The J gene is TRBJ2-7, the V gene TRBV27, with 7 bases aligning to TRBD2. The CDR3 extends over 14 amino acids. V gave up 3 bases and J gave up 6 bases; unmatched junction bases: 8. Germline values: CDR1 MNHEY, CDR2 SMNVEV (reference sequence).

The chain carries TRBV18 and TRBJ1-2, with D perhaps TRBD1 (6 bases). This CDR3 comprises 13 residues. V lost 3 bases and J lost 4, with 9 bases in between. Germline V CDR1 and CDR2: KGHSH, LQKENI. In DNA, the CDR3 is TGTGCCAGCTCACCGGGGGGCGGCTATGGCTACACCTTC. It encodes CASSPGGGYGYTF.

The V and J genes are TRBV5-6 and TRBJ2-1; possible D gene TRBD1, 5 bases. V lost 5 bases and J lost 15, with 18 bases in between. The CDR3 extends over 12 amino acids. CDR1 is SGHDT, CDR2 YYEEEE, per germline. The CDR3 loop reads CASRQPGATWFF. In DNA, the CDR3 is TGTGCCAGCAGGCAGCCTGGGGCTACGTGGTTCTTC.

This chain uses TRBV6-1 with TRBJ1-2; 7 bases line up with TRBD1. The CDR3 is 15 amino acids. The germline V gene has CDR1 MNHNS and CDR2 SASEGT. Losses at the gene ends were 6 bases for V and 4 bases for J; bases not matched to a gene: 11. The CDR3 nucleotides read TGTGCCAGCAGGAAGGCCGGGACAGCGCTCTATGGCTACACCTTC. Translated: CASRKAGTALYGYTF.

The genes are TRBV5-1 and TRBJ2-3, with D possibly TRBD1 on 6 matching bases. V gave up 6 bases and J gave up 0 bases, with 14 bases separating them. From germline, CDR1 is SGHRS and CDR2 YFSETQ. This CDR3 is built from 15 residues. In DNA, the CDR3 is TGCGCCAGCAACTTCGGACAGCTTAGCACAGATACGCAGTATTTT. It translates to CASNFGQLSTDTQYF.

The genes are TRBV4-1 and TRBJ2-1; 16 bases agree with TRBD2. Germline V gene sequence: CDR1 MGHRA, CDR2 YSYEKL. The CDR3 has 18 amino acids. Unmatched junction bases numbered 8, after V lost 2 bases and J lost 7 bases. The CDR3 DNA sequence: TGCGCCAGCAGCCAAATCCCGGGACTAGCGGGAGGGCCGAATGAGCAGTTCTTC. Its protein is CASSQIPGLAGGPNEQFF.

The chain carries TRBV7-9 and TRBJ2-5, with TRBD1 matching over 9 bases. Trimming removed 3 bases from V and 5 bases from J; junction bases left unmatched: 4. The germline V gene encodes CDR1 SEHNR and CDR2 FQNEAQ (reference sequence). The CDR3 is 14 amino acids. The CDR3 DNA reads as TGTGCCAGCAGCTTTGGACAGGGGCCGGAGACCCAGTACTTC. Encoded protein: CASSFGQGPETQYF.

The chain carries TRBV28 and TRBJ2-1, with D uncertain. V lost 8 bases and J 10 bases, leaving 18 bases between the germline ends. Germline values: CDR1 MDHEN, CDR2 SYDVKM. CDR3 size: 13 residues. CDR3 amino acids: CASGSYPPYEQFF. The CDR3 DNA reads TGTGCCAGCGGATCCTACCCCCCTTACGAGCAGTTCTTC.

The CDR3 loop is CASSPFSGGYEQYF. As DNA, the CDR3 is TGTGCCAGCAGCCCCTTTAGCGGGGGGTACGAGCAGTACTTC. The J gene is TRBJ2-7, the V gene TRBV7-6; 10 bases fit TRBD2. This CDR3 comprises 14 residues. Trimming at V came to 5 bases and at J to 4 bases, leaving 5 bases not matched to a gene. Germline loops: CDR1 SGHVS, CDR2 FNYEAQ.

J is TRBJ2-2 and V is TRBV6-6; D is undetermined. CDR3 length: 12 residues. Germline V gives CDR1 MNHNY, CDR2 SVGAGI (reference sequence). V was pared by 5 bases and J by 2 bases, with 3 bases between. In nucleotides, the CDR3 is TGTGCCAGCAGTAAAAACACCGGGGAGCTGTTTTTT. Translation: CASSKNTGELFF.